Reported below is one TCR beta chain. This entry belongs to a study of blood T cell repertoires in COVID-19. The repertoire was sequenced with immunoSEQ multiplex PCR; TCRdb's copy has only in-frame clones and lacks some. The sample contains hundreds of thousands of clones, 89% of which appear only once. Trimming cost V 1 base and J 3 bases; bases outside gene matches: 3. CDR3 length equals 14 residues. Germline V gene sequence: CDR1 MNHEY, CDR2 SVGAGI. The chain has TRBV6-5 and TRBJ2-7; 7 nucleotides agree with TRBD1. The sequenced material came from PBMCs or T cells enriched from blood (not recorded which). The TCR originated in a woman aged 50 to 60 who had been exposed to COVID-19. The CDR3 DNA reads TGTGCCAGCAGTTACTGGACAGGAAACTACGAGCAGTACTTC. Its protein product is CASSYWTGNYEQYF.